This TCR beta chain stems from a study of human T cells and chemical hapten exposure. The time point was: patch test 1, 2 weeks after DPC sensitization. As for treatment: therapeutic diphenylcyclopropenone sensitization with weekly scalp DPC. Donors, patients with alopecia ranging from 18 to 70 years old and judged suitable for DPC, provided samples. The V gene's germline CDR1 is MNHEY and CDR2 SVGEGT. After removal of 4 bases from V and 3 bases from J, the junction contained 3 bases not matched to a gene. CDR3 length: 15 amino acids. This clonotype was counted between two and nine times. TCRdb reanalysed the RACE reads using MiXCR and keeps one entry per CDR3 protein. The sample holds 150,000 to 200,000 distinct CDR3 sequences, about 15% seen once.

The clonotype comes from a woman in her twenties or thirties with alopecia areata. Some clones in this sample may be carry-over from other donors' samples. This chain uses TRBV6-2 or TRBV6-3 with TRBJ2-1, with 10 nucleotides matching TRBD2. The material was whole blood, obtained in connection with sensitization to the hapten diphenylcyclopropenone (DPC). CDR3 nucleotides: TGTGCCAGCAGTTTCGCTAGCGGGGGCTACAATGAGCAGTTCTTC. Protein: CASSFASGGYNEQFF.